This record covers a single TCR beta chain. Repertoires were generated with immunoSEQ multiplex PCR, while TCRdb's copy carries only in-frame clones and drops some. The sample has 500,000 to 700,000 clones, roughly 96% seen once. CDR3 size: 14 residues. Germline CDR1 and CDR2: MDHEN and SYDVKM. The data originate from a study of shared clonotypes between healthy human individuals. CD45RO negativity and positive selection for CCR7 defined naive CD8 cells, a population that excluded terminally differentiated effector memory CD45RA+ cells. Donors, healthy HIV-negative adults, lacked recent acute infections or vaccinations.

This sequence was found in a woman in her twenties or thirties in good health. This chain connects TRBV28 to TRBJ2-5; 8 positions match TRBD2. The J call may not be correct, given that the DNA end is closer to TRBJ2-7. The sample taken for sequencing was naive CD8+ T cells sorted from blood. The DNA of the CDR3 is TGTGCCAGCAGTCCACTAGCGGCTGCGTACGAGCAGTACTTC. Translation gives CASSPLAAAYEQYF.